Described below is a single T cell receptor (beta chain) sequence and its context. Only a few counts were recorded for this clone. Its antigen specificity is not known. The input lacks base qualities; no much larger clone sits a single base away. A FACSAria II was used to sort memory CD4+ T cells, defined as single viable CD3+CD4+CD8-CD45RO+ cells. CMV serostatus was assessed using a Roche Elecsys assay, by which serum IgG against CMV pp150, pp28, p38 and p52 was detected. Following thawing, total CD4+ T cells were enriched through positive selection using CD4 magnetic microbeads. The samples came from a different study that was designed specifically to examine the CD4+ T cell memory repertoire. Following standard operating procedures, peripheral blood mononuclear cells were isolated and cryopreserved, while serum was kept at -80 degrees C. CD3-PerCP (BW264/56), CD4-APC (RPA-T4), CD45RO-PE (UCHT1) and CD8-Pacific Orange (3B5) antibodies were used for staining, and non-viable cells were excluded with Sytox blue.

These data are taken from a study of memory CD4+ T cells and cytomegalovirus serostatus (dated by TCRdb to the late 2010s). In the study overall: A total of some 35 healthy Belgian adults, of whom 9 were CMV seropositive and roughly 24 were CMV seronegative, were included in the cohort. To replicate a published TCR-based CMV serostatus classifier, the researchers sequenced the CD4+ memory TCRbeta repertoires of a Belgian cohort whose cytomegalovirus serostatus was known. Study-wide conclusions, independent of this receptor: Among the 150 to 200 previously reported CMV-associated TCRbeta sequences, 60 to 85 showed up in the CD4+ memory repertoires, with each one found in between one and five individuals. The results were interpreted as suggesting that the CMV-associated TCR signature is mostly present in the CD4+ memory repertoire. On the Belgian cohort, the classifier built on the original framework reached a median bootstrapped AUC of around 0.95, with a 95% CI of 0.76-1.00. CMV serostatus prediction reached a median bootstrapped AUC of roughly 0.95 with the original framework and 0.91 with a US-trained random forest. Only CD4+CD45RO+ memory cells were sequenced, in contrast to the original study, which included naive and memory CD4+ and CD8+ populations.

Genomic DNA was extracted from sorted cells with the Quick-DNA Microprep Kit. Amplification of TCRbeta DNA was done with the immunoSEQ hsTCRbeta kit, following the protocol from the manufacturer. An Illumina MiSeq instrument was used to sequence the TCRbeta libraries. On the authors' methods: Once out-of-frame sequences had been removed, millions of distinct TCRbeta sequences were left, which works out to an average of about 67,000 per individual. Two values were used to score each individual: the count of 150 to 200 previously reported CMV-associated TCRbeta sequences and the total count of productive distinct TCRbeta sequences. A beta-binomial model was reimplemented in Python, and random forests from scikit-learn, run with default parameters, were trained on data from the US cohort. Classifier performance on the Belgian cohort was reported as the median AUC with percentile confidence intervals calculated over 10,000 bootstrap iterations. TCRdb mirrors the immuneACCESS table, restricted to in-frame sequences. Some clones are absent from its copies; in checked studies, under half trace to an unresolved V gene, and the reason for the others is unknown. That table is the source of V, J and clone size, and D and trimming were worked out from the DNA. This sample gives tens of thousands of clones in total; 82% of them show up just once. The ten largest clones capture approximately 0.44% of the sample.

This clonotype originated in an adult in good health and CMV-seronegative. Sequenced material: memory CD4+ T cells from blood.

In nucleotides, the sequence is TGTGCCAGTAGTCCGTTCCAGGGGCGACGATATGGCTACACCTTC. Its translation is CASSPFQGRRYGYTF. This sequence uses TRBV19 and TRBJ1-2; the D gene is possibly TRBD1, with 6 bases matching. CDR1 and CDR2 are drawn from the germline V gene (reference sequence): LNHDA, SQIVND. V is shortened by 5 bases, J by 5 bases, and the region joining them spans 18 bases. The CDR3 contains 15 residues, cysteine and phenylalanine counted. The sequence is cut down to CDR3 DNA, 45 bases in frame from base 1.